Sequencing of this T cell receptor (delta chain) was carried out in a study of γδ T cells in repeated Plasmodium falciparum infection. Study results and limitations: One small rural Malian village, predominantly a single ethnic group, supplied the cohort.

Flow sorting of PBMC yielded separate Vgamma9/Vdelta2+ and Vdelta2-negative gammadelta T cell populations for bulk repertoire analysis. The CDR3 runs to 18 residues. Germline CDR1 reads GEAIGNYY; CDR2 reads EKD. This clone occurred many times. As yet, its antigen is unknown. TCRdb assigns this DNA the protein of a much larger clone, which departs from its translation at residue 4; this likely reflects a read error, and the protein shown comes from translating the DNA. TCRdb reanalysed the multiplex PCR reads via CATT. Of about 50,000 delta-chain clones in the sample, 1.5% to 2% are singletons; the top ten hold around 22%.

The receptor was derived from a pool of human donors (malaria-infected and uninfected, not separated). The rearrangement joins TRDV2 to TRDJ1; 8 nucleotides agree with TRDD3. TCRdb leaves out the J gene; it was filled in here by matching the DNA to germline. The sequencing input was gamma-delta T cells from blood. CDR3 DNA: TGTGCCTGTGGCACCGCCTACTGGGGGTCCGCCCGGGCCGATAAACTCATCTTT. This encodes CACGTAYWGSARADKLIF.